The T cell receptor (beta chain) under discussion was sequenced for a study of blood T cell repertoires in COVID-19. The overall study: Donors in the United States, Italy and Spain gave samples during acute or convalescent COVID-19. PBMCs, B-cell-depleted T cells, or T cells provided the cDNA or gDNA that made up the material.

In the original processing: Reference gene primer amplification gave estimated nucleated cell counts. Profiled with immunoSEQ multiplex PCR; TCRdb holds only in-frame clones, not every one. V and J calls and clone size are given by that table; D and trimming were obtained from the DNA. The sample has 120,000 or so clones, roughly 90% seen once; the top ten hold roughly 1.2%. In its sample, this clone was seen once. Material: peripheral blood. This clonotype was obtained from a woman aged 80 or older with acute or convalescent COVID-19.

CDR3 sequence reads: CASRREGGLNTEAFF. The CDR3 DNA sequence: TGTGCCAGCAGGCGGGAAGGGGGCTTGAACACTGAAGCTTTCTTT. V usage is TRBV4-2 and J usage is TRBJ1-1; TRBD1 aligns across 7 bases. V was pared by 6 bases and J by 0 bases, with 7 bases of the junction left unmatched. CDR1 and CDR2 from the germline V gene are LGHNA and YNFKEQ. This CDR3 is built from 15 residues.